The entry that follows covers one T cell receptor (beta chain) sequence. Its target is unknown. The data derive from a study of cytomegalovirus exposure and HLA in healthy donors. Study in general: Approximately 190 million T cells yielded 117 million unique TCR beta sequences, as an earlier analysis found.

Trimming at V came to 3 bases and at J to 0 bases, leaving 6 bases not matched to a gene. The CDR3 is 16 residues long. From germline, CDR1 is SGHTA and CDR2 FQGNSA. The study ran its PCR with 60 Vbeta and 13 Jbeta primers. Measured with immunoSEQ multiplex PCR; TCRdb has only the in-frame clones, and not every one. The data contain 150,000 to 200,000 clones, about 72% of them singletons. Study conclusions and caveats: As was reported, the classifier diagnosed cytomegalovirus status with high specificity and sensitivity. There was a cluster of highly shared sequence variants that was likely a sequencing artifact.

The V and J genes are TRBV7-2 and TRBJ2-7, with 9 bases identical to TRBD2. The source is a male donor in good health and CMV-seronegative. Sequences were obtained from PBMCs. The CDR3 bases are TGTGCCAGCAGCTTGCTGAGCGGGGGGTACTCCTACGAGCAGTACTTC. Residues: CASSLLSGGYSYEQYF.